Below, 2 T cell receptor beta chains from the same sample are listed, as sequenced in a study of T cell clusters in autoimmune cytopenias. TRB was amplified from 250 ng of peripheral blood genomic DNA per sample. Multiplex touch-down PCR amplified TRB using TRB-A and TRB-B pools in one tube. Using the multiplex PCR reads, TCRdb records one entry per CDR3 protein without DNA. Its clone listing holds 6,000 to 6,500 distinct CDR3 sequences. The same data also went into a second study, on T cell repertoires in aging, cancer and after chemotherapy.

Sequencing input: peripheral blood. These receptors were collected from a human donor in good health.

The chain has TRBV15 and TRBJ2-7; the D call from TCRdb, TRBD2, cannot be confirmed without DNA. CDR3 length equals 14 residues. The germline V gene encodes CDR1 LNHNV and CDR2 YYDKDF (reference sequence). CDR3: CATRSARGGDEQYF.

This rearrangement joins TRBV11-3 to TRBJ2-5; TCRdb lists TRBD2, though no DNA is available to test this call. This CDR3 contains 16 residues. CDR1 and CDR2 (germline): SGHNT, YENEEA. CDR3 in amino acids: CASSSSPDRRGETQYF.